This TCR beta chain stems from a study of T cells in Graves' hyperthyroidism and ophthalmopathy. Study overall: Before any treatment, at initial diagnosis, peripheral blood was collected.

TCR beta CDR3 regions were amplified from RNA transcripts. The TCR CDR3 first-round RT-PCR relied on the HTBI primer set. Each CDR3 protein gets one entry after TCRdb re-called the multiplex PCR reads with MiXCR. The repertoire consists of roughly 380,000 distinct CDR3 sequences, with roughly 13% occurring once and the leading ten covering less than 25%. The V gene's germline CDR1 is SEHNR and CDR2 FQNEAQ (reference sequence). The CDR3 sequence is 14 residues long. V shed 3 bases and J shed 0 bases, with 3 bases lying between them. The table lists this clonotype with many counts. Exclusion of a patient resulted from uncontrolled infection, other autoimmune disease, pregnancy or lactation.

The specimen was blood. The receptor's source is a man aged 25-45 years with Graves' hyperthyroidism that later progressed to Graves' ophthalmopathy. The gene calls are TRBV7-9 and TRBJ1-6; D unclear. CDR3 coding DNA: TGTGCCAGCAGCTTGGACTCCTATAATTCACCCCTCCACTTT. As protein: CASSLDSYNSPLHF.